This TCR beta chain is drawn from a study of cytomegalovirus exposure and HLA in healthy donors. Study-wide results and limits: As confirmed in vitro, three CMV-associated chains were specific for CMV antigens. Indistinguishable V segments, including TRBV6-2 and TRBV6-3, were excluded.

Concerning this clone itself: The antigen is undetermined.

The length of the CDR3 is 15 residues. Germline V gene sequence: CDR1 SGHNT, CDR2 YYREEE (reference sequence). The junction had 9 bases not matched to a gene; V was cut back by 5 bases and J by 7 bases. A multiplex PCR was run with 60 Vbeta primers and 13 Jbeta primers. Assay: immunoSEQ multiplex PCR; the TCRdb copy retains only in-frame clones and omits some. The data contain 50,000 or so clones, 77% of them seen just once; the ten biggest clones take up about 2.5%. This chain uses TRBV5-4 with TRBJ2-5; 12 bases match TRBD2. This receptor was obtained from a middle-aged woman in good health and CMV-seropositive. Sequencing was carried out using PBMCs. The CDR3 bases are TGTGCCAGCAGGCTAGCGGGGGGGATAACAGGGACCCAGTACTTC. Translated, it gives CASRLAGGITGTQYF.